Listed here is a single T cell receptor (beta chain). Sequencing was performed with immunoSEQ multiplex PCR; in TCRdb, only in-frame clones are kept and a portion is missing. Altogether approximately 100,000 clones are present, 92% being singletons, with the ten largest covering approximately 2%. This record comes from a study of T cell changes during pregnancy in multiple sclerosis. The V segment lost 4 bases and the J segment 5 bases; nucleotides outside the gene matches: 9. CDR1 SGHRS and CDR2 YFSETQ come from the germline V gene. CDR3 size: 14 residues. The TCR originated in a female donor in good health, enrolled as a control in a pregnancy study. V usage is TRBV5-1 and J usage is TRBJ2-7, with 7 bases fitting TRBD2. Source: peripheral blood, taken after pregnancy. The CDR3 bases are TGCGCCAGCAGCCTCTCACTGACTAGCAACGAGCAGTACTTC. It translates to CASSLSLTSNEQYF.